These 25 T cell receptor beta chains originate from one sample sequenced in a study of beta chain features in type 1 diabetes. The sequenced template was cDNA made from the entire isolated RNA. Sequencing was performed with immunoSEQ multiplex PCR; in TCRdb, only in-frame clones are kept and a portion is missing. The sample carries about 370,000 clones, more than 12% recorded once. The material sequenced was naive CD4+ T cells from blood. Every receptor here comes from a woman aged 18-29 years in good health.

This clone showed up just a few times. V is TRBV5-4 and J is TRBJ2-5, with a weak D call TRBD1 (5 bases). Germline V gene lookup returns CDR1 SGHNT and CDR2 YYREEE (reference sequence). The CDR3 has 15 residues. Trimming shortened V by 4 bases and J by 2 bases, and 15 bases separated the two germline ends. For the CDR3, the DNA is TGTGCCAGCAGCGGGGCAGGAATTGGGCAAGAGACCCAGTACTTC. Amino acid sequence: CASSGAGIGQETQYF. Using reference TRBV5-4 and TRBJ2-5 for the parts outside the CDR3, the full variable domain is ETGVTQSPTHLIKTRGQQVTLRCSSQSGHNTVSWYQQALGQGPQFIFQYYREEENGRGNFPPRFSGLQFPNYSSELNVNALELDDSALYLCASSGAGIGQETQYFGPGTRLLVL.

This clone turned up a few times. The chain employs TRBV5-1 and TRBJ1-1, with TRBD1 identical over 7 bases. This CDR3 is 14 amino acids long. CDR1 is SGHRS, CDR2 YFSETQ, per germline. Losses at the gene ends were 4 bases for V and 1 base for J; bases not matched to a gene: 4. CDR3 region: CASSPRTGNTEAFF. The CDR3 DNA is TGCGCCAGCAGCCCCCGGACAGGGAACACTGAAGCTTTCTTT.

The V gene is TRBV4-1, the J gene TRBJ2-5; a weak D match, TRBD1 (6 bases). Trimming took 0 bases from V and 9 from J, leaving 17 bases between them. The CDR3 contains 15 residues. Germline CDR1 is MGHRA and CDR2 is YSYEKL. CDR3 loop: CASSQDEGEYRPQYF. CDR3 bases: TGCGCCAGCAGCCAAGACGAGGGGGAGTACCGACCCCAGTACTTC.

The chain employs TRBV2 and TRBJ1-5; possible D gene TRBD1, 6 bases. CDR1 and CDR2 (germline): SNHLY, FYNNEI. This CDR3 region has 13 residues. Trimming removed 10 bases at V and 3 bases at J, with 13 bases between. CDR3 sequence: CATGAGHNQPQHF. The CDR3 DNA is TGTGCCACAGGGGCAGGGCACAATCAGCCCCAGCATTTT.

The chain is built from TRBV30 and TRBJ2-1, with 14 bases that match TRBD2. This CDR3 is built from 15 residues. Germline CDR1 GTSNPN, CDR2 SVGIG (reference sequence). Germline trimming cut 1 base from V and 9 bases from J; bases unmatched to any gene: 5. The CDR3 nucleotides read TGTGCCTGGAGTGAGACTAGCGGGAGGGCCATTGAGCAGTTCTTC. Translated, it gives CAWSETSGRAIEQFF.

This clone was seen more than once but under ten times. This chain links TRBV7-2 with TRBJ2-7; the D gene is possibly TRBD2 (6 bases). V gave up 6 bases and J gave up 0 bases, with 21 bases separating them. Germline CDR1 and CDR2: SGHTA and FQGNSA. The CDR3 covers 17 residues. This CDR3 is CASSRITSGGSSYEQYF. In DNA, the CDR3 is TGTGCCAGCAGTCGTATCACGAGCGGAGGGAGCTCCTACGAGCAGTACTTC.

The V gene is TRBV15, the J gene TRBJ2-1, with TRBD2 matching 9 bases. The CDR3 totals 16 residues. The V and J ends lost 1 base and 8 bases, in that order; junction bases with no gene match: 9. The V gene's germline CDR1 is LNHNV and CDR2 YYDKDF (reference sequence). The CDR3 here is CATSRGIAGELDEQFF. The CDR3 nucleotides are TGTGCCACCAGCAGAGGGATAGCGGGAGAGCTCGATGAGCAGTTCTTC.

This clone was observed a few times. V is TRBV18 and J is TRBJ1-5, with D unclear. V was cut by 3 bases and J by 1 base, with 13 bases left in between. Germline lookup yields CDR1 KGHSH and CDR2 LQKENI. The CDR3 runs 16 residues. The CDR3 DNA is TGTGCCAGCTCACCCCCCGGGGTCGAGAGCAATCAGCCCCAGCATTTT. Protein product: CASSPPGVESNQPQHF.

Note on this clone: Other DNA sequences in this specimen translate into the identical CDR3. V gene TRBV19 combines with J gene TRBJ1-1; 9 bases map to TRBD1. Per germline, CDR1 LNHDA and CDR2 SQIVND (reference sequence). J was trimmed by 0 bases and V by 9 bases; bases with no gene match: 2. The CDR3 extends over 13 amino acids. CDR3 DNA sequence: TGTGCCAGCAGGGACAGGGTGAACACTGAAGCTTTCTTT. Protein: CASRDRVNTEAFF.

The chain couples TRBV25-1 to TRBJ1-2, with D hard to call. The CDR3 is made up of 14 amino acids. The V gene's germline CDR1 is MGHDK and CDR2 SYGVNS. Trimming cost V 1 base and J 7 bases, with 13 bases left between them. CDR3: CASSELTRVSGYTF. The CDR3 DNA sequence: TGTGCCAGCAGTGAATTAACTCGGGTATCTGGCTACACCTTC.

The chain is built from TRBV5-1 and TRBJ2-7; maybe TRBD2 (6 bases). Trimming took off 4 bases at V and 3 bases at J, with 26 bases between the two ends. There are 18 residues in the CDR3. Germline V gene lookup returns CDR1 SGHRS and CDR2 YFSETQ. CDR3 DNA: TGCGCCAGCAGCCAAGGGACGGACCTTAGCGGAGTCCACTACGAGCAGTACTTC. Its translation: CASSQGTDLSGVHYEQYF. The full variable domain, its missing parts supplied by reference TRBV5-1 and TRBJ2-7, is KAGVTQTPRYLIKTRGQQVTLSCSPISGHRSVSWYQQTPGQGLQFLFEYFSETQRNKGNFPGRFSGRQFSNSRSEMNVSTLELGDSALYLCASSQGTDLSGVHYEQYFGPGTRLTVT.

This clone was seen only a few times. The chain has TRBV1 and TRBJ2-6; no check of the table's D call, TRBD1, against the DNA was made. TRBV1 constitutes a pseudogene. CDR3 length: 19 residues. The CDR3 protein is CTSSQADRGHRSGANVLTF. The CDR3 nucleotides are TGCACCAGCAGCCAAGCCGACAGGGGGCATCGCTCTGGGGCCAACGTCCTGACTTTC.

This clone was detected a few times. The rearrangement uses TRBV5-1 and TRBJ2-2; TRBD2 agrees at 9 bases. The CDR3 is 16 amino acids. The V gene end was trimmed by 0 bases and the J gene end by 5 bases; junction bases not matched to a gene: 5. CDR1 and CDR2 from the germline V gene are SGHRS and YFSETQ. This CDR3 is CASSLGGSGRTGELFF. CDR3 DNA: TGCGCCAGCAGCTTGGGCGGTAGCGGGAGAACCGGGGAGCTGTTTTTT. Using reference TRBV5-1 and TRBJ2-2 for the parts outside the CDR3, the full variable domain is KAGVTQTPRYLIKTRGQQVTLSCSPISGHRSVSWYQQTPGQGLQFLFEYFSETQRNKGNFPGRFSGRQFSNSRSEMNVSTLELGDSALYLCASSLGGSGRTGELFFGEGSRLTVL.

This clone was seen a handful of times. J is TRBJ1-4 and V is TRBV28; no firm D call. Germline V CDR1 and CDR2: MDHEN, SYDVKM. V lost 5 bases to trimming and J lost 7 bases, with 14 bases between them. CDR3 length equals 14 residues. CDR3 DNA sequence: TGTGCCAGCAGTGGAGGGCAATTGGGTGAAAAACTGTTTTTT. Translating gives CASSGGQLGEKLFF.

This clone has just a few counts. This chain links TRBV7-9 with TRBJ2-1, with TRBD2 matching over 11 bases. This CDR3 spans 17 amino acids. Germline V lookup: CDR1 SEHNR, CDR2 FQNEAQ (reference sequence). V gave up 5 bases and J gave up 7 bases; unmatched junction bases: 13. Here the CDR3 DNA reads TGTGCCAGCAGCCTTGGGTCTAGCGGGAGGTTTTGGAATGAGCAGTTCTTC. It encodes CASSLGSSGRFWNEQFF.

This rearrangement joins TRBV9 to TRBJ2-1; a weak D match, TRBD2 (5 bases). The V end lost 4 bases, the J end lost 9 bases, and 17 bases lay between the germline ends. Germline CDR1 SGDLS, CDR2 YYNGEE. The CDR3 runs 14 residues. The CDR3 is CASSSLSGNFEQFF. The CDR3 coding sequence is TGTGCCAGCAGCTCCCTCTCGGGGAATTTTGAGCAGTTCTTC.

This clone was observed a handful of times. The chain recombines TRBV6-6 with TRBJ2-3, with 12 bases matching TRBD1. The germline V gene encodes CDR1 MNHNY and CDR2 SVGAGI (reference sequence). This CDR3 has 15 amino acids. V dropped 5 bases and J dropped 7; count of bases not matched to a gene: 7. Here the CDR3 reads CASSPPGQGAHTQYF. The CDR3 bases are TGTGCCAGCAGTCCTCCGGGACAGGGGGCGCATACGCAGTATTTT.

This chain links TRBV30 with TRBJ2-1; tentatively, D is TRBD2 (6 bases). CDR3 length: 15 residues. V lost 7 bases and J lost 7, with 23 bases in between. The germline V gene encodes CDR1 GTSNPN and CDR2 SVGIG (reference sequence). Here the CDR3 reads CAYERRDSSMNEQFF. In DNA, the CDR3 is TGTGCCTACGAAAGGCGGGACTCGTCTATGAATGAGCAGTTCTTC. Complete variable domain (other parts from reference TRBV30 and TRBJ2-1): SQTIHQWPATLVQPVGSPLSLECTVEGTSNPNLYWYRQAAGRGLQLLFYSVGIGQISSEVPQNLSASRPQDRQFILSSKKLLLSDSGFYLCAYERRDSSMNEQFFGPGTRLTVL.

The CDR3 sequence is CASSSGQNEKLFF. In nucleotides, the CDR3 is TGTGCCAGCAGTTCCGGACAGAATGAAAAACTGTTTTTT. This chain links TRBV28 with TRBJ1-4; D possibly corresponds to TRBD1 (6 bases). The CDR3 consists of 13 residues. V lost 4 bases and J 5 bases, leaving 8 bases between the germline ends. In germline, CDR1 is MDHEN, CDR2 SYDVKM.

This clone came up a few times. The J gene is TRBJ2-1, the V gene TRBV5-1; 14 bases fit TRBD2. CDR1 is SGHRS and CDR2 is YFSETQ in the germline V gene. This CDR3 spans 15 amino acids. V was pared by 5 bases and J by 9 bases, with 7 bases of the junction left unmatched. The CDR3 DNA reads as TGCGCCAGCAGTCGGGGACTAGCGGGAGTTGTTGAGCAGTTCTTC. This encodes CASSRGLAGVVEQFF.

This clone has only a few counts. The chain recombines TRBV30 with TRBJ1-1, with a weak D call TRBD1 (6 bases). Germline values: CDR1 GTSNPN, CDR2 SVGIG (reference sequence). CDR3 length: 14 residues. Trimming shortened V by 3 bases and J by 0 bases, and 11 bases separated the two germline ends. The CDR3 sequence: CAWRQGTLNTEAFF. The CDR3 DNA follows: TGTGCCTGGAGACAAGGGACACTGAACACTGAAGCTTTCTTT.

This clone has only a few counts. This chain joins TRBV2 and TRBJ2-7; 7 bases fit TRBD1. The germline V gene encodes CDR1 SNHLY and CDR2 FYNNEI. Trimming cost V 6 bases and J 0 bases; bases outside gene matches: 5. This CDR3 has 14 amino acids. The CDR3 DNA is TGTGCCAGCAGCAGGGACAGAAACTCCTACGAGCAGTACTTC. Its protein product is CASSRDRNSYEQYF.

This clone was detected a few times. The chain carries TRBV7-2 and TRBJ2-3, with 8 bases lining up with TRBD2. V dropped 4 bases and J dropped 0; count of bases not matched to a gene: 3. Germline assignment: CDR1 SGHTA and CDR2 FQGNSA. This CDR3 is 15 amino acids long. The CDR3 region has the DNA TGTGCCAGCAGCTACGAGCGGGGGAGCACAGATACGCAGTATTTT. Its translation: CASSYERGSTDTQYF.

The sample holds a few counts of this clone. CDR3 sequence: CASSLTRREQFF. CDR3 DNA sequence: TGTGCCAGCAGTTTGACGAGGCGTGAGCAGTTCTTC. This rearrangement joins TRBV28 to TRBJ2-1; D is unresolved. The V gene's germline CDR1 is MDHEN and CDR2 SYDVKM. Trimming stripped 3 bases from V and 9 bases from J, with 9 bases between. The CDR3 length is 12 residues.

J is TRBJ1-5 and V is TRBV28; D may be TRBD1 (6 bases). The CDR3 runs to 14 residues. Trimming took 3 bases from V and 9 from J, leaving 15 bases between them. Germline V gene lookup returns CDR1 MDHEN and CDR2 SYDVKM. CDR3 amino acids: CASSLTGGVGPQHF. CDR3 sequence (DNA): TGTGCCAGCAGTTTGACAGGTGGCGTCGGGCCCCAGCATTTT.